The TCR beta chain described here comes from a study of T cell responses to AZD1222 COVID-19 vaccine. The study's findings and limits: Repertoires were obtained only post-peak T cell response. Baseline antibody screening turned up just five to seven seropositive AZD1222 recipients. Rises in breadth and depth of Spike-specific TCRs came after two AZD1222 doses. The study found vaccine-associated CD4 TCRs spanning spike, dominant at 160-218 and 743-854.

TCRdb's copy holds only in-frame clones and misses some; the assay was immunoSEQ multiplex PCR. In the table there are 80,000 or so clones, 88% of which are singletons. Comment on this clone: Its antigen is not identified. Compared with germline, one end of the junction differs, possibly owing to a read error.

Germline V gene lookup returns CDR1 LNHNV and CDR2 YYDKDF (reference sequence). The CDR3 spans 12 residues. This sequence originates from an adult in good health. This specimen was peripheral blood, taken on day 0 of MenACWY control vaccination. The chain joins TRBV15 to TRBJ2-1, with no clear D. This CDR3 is CATSRERNEQFF. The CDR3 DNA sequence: TGTGCCACCAGCCGAGAGCGCAATGAGCAGTTCTTC.